This T cell receptor (beta chain) was recorded in a study of blood T cell repertoires in COVID-19 (dated by TCRdb to the early 2020s). With respect to the entire study: Samples from collaborators originated in the United States, Italy and Spain and spanned both the acute and convalescent phases of COVID-19. Samples came from the ongoing ImmuneRACE study (first 160 participants) plus 1,254 subjects from 6 global collaborators. Sample metadata almost always included a de-identified subject ID, COVID-19 status, age in years and sex. Subjects who had been exposed to COVID-19, were actively infected with it, or had recovered from it provided the deeply sampled blood TCRbeta repertoires that made up the dataset. Where HLA class I and class II types were available, the types were taken from metadata supplied by the sample provider, not from assay-based typing. The repertoires were released in a freely available public database meant as a resource for research on the immune response to SARS-CoV-2. The prospective study material was composed of cDNA or gDNA derived from T cells, B-cell-depleted T cells, or PBMCs.

The count of this clone is one. Its antigen is currently not known. Base qualities are not provided; no much larger clone lies one nucleotide away. Whole blood was collected in K2EDTA tubes by collaborating institutions according to the institutions' own protocols. For TCRbeta analysis, collaborators shipped samples as frozen whole blood, isolated PBMCs, or DNA extracted from either of those sample types. The immunoSEQ Assay, a bias-controlled multiplex PCR, was used to amplify TCRbeta CDR3 regions from genomic DNA. In the original analysis: Within the assay, amplification of reference gene primers was used to estimate how many nucleated cells each sample contained. To quantify the absolute abundance of each unique TCRbeta CDR3 rearrangement, sequence reads were collapsed and filtered. Productive Simpson clonality was computed per sample as the square root of Simpson's diversity index over productive rearrangements. TCRdb holds this immuneACCESS table with in-frame rearrangements only. Some clones are missing; in checked studies, unresolved V genes explain under half, and the rest has no known cause. From that table come the V and J calls and clone size; the DNA was used to work out D and trimming. The sample table contains about 110,000 clones; only one count was recorded for about nine tenths of them. The ten largest clones take up 1.1% of the sample.

Overall study outcomes, separate from this receptor: How much clinical and demographic metadata was included differed by source and by participant, and the metadata was provided uncurated.

V has 5 bases trimmed and J has 7 bases trimmed; junction bases matching no gene number 13. The CDR3 holds 16 amino acids from the cysteine to the phenylalanine. Only CDR3 DNA is held: 48 bases, read in frame from base 1. Looking up the germline V gene (reference sequence) yields CDR1 PRHDT and CDR2 FYEKMQ. Sequencing was carried out using peripheral blood. Recombination joined TRBV13 with TRBJ2-7, and 11 junctional nucleotides match TRBD2. The sequence was obtained from a human donor in a cohort sampled during active COVID-19. The DNA is TGTGCCAGCAGCCCCCGACTAGCGGGGTTGGGGGGGGAGCAGTACTTC. Protein translation: CASSPRLAGLGGEQYF. Where the CDR3 stops, the reference TRBV13 and TRBJ2-7 genes take over; the full variable domain is AAGVIQSPRHLIKEKRETATLKCYPIPRHDTVYWYQQGPGQDPQFLISFYEKMQSDKGSIPDRFSAQQFSDYHSELNMSSLELGDSALYFCASSPRLAGLGGEQYFGPGTRLTVT.